The 18 T cell receptor beta chains given below trace back to one sample, sequenced in a study of blood T cell repertoires in COVID-19. The protocol was immunoSEQ multiplex PCR, while the TCRdb copy is restricted to in-frame clones and leaves out a portion. In the table there are over 150,000 clones, roughly nine tenths of which are singletons. The sequencing input was peripheral blood. These receptors all come from a man in his forties or fifties with acute or convalescent COVID-19.

The table lists this clone with a count of one. V gene TRBV4-3 combines with J gene TRBJ1-5; a weak D match, TRBD1 (5 bases). CDR3 length: 18 amino acids. CDR1 and CDR2 (germline): LGHNA, YSLEER. Trimming removed 0 bases at V and 1 base at J, with 16 bases between. CDR3 DNA: TGCGCCAGCAGCCAAGATTTGGGGGGGACGGGGAGCAATCAGCCCCAGCATTTT. Protein: CASSQDLGGTGSNQPQHF.

The chain combines TRBV5-8 with TRBJ1-4, with no clear D. The germline V and J ends were trimmed by 1 base and 8 bases, with 21 bases remaining between them. The CDR3 is made up of 17 amino acids. Germline V CDR1 and CDR2: SGHTS, YDEGEE. CDR3 in DNA: TGTGCCAGCAGCTTGCGTGGGAGGACCCTCGGGCACGAAAAACTGTTTTTT. It specifies CASSLRGRTLGHEKLFF.

In DNA form, the CDR3 reads TGTGCCAGCAGCCCCAGCGGGGGGGCGAACACCGGGGAGCTGTTTTTT. Its translation is CASSPSGGANTGELFF. The V call is TRBV7-6, the J call TRBJ2-2; 10 nucleotides match TRBD2. This CDR3 region has 16 residues. Germline loops: CDR1 SGHVS, CDR2 FNYEAQ. V trimming: 5 bases; J trimming: 0 bases; junction bases outside the gene matches: 3.

The V gene is TRBV5-1, the J gene TRBJ2-1, with D perhaps matching TRBD1 (7 bases). V shed 2 bases and J shed 9 bases, with 9 bases lying between them. Germline lookup yields CDR1 SGHRS and CDR2 YFSETQ. This CDR3 has 12 residues. The CDR3 region is CASSFRGVEQFF. As DNA, the CDR3 is TGCGCCAGCAGCTTCAGGGGGGTTGAGCAGTTCTTC.

This chain connects TRBV4-1 to TRBJ1-6; no reliable D call. The germline V gene encodes CDR1 MGHRA and CDR2 YSYEKL. V gave up 0 bases and J gave up 0 bases, with 6 bases separating them. The CDR3 is made up of 16 amino acids. The CDR3 loop reads CASSQEQSSYNSPLHF. CDR3 in DNA: TGCGCCAGCAGCCAAGAACAGAGCTCCTATAATTCACCCCTCCACTTT.

This chain links TRBV30 with TRBJ2-6; 11 positions match TRBD2. Germline trimming cut 4 bases from V and 0 bases from J; bases unmatched to any gene: 5. The CDR3 has 17 amino acids. CDR1 and CDR2 (germline): GTSNPN, SVGIG (reference sequence). The CDR3 region has the DNA TGTGCCTGGAAACTAGCGGGGGCCTTCTCTGGGGCCAACGTCCTGACTTTC. This gives the protein CAWKLAGAFSGANVLTF. The variable domain in full, with the rest retrieved from reference TRBV30 and TRBJ2-6, is SQTIHQWPATLVQPVGSPLSLECTVEGTSNPNLYWYRQAAGRGLQLLFYSVGIGQISSEVPQNLSASRPQDRQFILSSKKLLLSDSGFYLCAWKLAGAFSGANVLTFGAGSRLTVL.

The V and J genes are TRBV7-9 and TRBJ1-2, with a possible D match to TRBD1 (6 bases). This CDR3 has 16 residues. Looked up from germline, CDR1 is SEHNR and CDR2 is FQNEAQ (reference sequence). The V end lost 4 bases, the J end lost 7 bases, and 22 bases lay between the germline ends. The CDR3 loop reads CASSSKSPGAMFGYTF. CDR3 bases: TGTGCCAGCAGCTCAAAATCCCCAGGGGCGATGTTTGGCTACACCTTC.

This clone occurred once. The sample carries other DNA sequences with the same CDR3. The V gene is TRBV5-1, the J gene TRBJ2-1; TRBD1 agrees at 7 bases. This CDR3 is built from 14 residues. CDR1 is SGHRS and CDR2 is YFSETQ in the germline V gene. V lost 0 bases to trimming and J lost 6 bases; unmatched junction nucleotides: 3. CDR3 nucleotides: TGCGCCAGCAGCTTGGGACAGGGTTTCAATGAGCAGTTCTTC. It specifies CASSLGQGFNEQFF. Complete variable domain (other parts from reference TRBV5-1 and TRBJ2-1): KAGVTQTPRYLIKTRGQQVTLSCSPISGHRSVSWYQQTPGQGLQFLFEYFSETQRNKGNFPGRFSGRQFSNSRSEMNVSTLELGDSALYLCASSLGQGFNEQFFGPGTRLTVL.

This clone appeared a single time. The V call is TRBV7-2, the J call TRBJ1-6, with 7 bases that match TRBD1. The length of the CDR3 is 16 residues. The germline CDR1 and CDR2 sequences are SGHTA and FQGNSA. The ends lost 4 bases at V and 6 bases at J; junction bases unmatched: 9. The chain's CDR3 is CASSWIQGSGNSPLHF. The CDR3, as DNA: TGTGCCAGCAGCTGGATACAGGGGAGTGGTAATTCACCCCTCCACTTT.

The chain links TRBV6-2 or TRBV6-3 to TRBJ1-5, with D possibly matching TRBD1 (6 bases). The CDR3 runs 17 residues. Trimming took 4 bases from V and 2 from J, leaving 18 bases between them. The germline V gene encodes CDR1 MNHEY and CDR2 SVGEGT. CDR3 sequence: CASSSHARGPGNQPQHF. In DNA, the CDR3 is TGTGCCAGCAGTTCCCACGCCAGGGGCCCGGGCAATCAGCCCCAGCATTTT.

CDR3 nucleotide sequence: TGCGCCAGCAGCTTGGTAGGGGCCGGGGGAGATACGCAGTATTTT. Protein product: CASSLVGAGGDTQYF. This chain connects TRBV5-1 to TRBJ2-3; D might be TRBD2 (6 bases). CDR3 length: 15 residues. Trimming pared 0 bases from V and 5 bases from J, leaving 13 bases between. From germline, CDR1 is SGHRS and CDR2 YFSETQ. Drawing the rest from reference TRBV5-1 and TRBJ2-3, the complete variable domain is KAGVTQTPRYLIKTRGQQVTLSCSPISGHRSVSWYQQTPGQGLQFLFEYFSETQRNKGNFPGRFSGRQFSNSRSEMNVSTLELGDSALYLCASSLVGAGGDTQYFGPGTRLTVL.

The J gene is TRBJ1-1, the V gene TRBV28; tentatively, D is TRBD1 (5 bases). V was pared by 8 bases and J by 5 bases, with 21 bases between. The CDR3 covers 15 residues. The V gene's germline CDR1 is MDHEN and CDR2 SYDVKM. CDR3 residues: CASCVGGPLETEAFF. The CDR3 DNA follows: TGTGCCAGCTGTGTCGGGGGTCCTTTGGAGACTGAAGCTTTCTTT.

The chain couples TRBV30 to TRBJ2-3; possible D gene TRBD2, 5 bases. The V gene lost 3 bases and the J gene lost 6 bases, with 16 bases spanning the gap. Per germline, CDR1 GTSNPN and CDR2 SVGIG (reference sequence). The CDR3 length is 14 residues. The CDR3 coding sequence is TGTGCCTGGAGCCCGTCGGGGTTCTTCGATACGCAGTATTTT. Protein: CAWSPSGFFDTQYF.

The chain employs TRBV6-6 and TRBJ2-2; 8 nucleotides match TRBD2. With 2 bases clipped from V and 5 bases from J, the junction kept 4 bases outside the gene matches. Germline CDR1 is MNHNY and CDR2 is SVGAGI (reference sequence). CDR3 size: 15 residues. For the CDR3, the DNA is TGTGCCAGCAGTTACCCGGGGGGGGTAACCGGGGAGCTGTTTTTT. Protein product: CASSYPGGVTGELFF.

The V and J genes are TRBV7-8 and TRBJ1-1; D unresolved. Germline V CDR1 and CDR2: SGHVS, FQNEAQ. With 3 bases removed from V and 0 bases from J, the gap between germline ends came to 11 bases. This CDR3 comprises 15 residues. CDR3 amino acids: CASSFPGAMNTEAFF. The DNA for the CDR3 is TGTGCCAGCAGCTTCCCGGGAGCAATGAACACTGAAGCTTTCTTT. Full variable domain (rest looked up from reference TRBV7-8 and TRBJ1-1): GAGVSQSPRYKVAKRGQDVALRCDPISGHVSLFWYQQALGQGPEFLTYFQNEAQLDKSGLPSDRFFAERPEGSVSTLKIQRTQQEDSAVYLCASSFPGAMNTEAFFGQGTRLTVV.

V gene TRBV28 combines with J gene TRBJ2-2; D is ambiguous. The CDR3 length is 12 residues. Germline assignment: CDR1 MDHEN and CDR2 SYDVKM. Trimming took 11 bases from V and 4 from J, leaving 11 bases between them. This CDR3 reads CAGRSPTGELFF. The CDR3 DNA sequence: TGTGCCGGGCGCAGCCCCACCGGGGAGCTGTTTTTT. The variable domain in full, completed from reference TRBV28 and TRBJ2-2, reads DVKVTQSSRYLVKRTGEKVFLECVQDMDHENMFWYRQDPGLGLRLIYFSYDVKMKEKGDIPEGYSVSREKKERFSLILESASTNQTSMYLCAGRSPTGELFFGEGSRLTVL.

J is TRBJ2-1 and V is TRBV9; D uncertain. Trimming left V 6 bases short and J 9 bases short, with 13 bases between. Looked up from germline, CDR1 is SGDLS and CDR2 is YYNGEE. The CDR3 sequence is 12 residues long. DNA of the CDR3: TGTGCCAGCAAACCCGGTGGTGGTGAGCAGTTCTTC. Translation: CASKPGGGEQFF.

This chain links TRBV5-5 with TRBJ1-6, with 9 bases aligning to TRBD1. This CDR3 has 18 residues. Losses at the gene ends were 4 bases for V and 2 bases for J; bases not matched to a gene: 10. CDR1 and CDR2 from the germline V gene are SGHKS and YYEKEE (reference sequence). For the CDR3, the DNA is TGTGCCAGCAGCCCCACAGGGACAGGGATTACCTATAATTCACCCCTCCACTTT. This translates into CASSPTGTGITYNSPLHF.